This is a list of T cell receptor beta chains from one sample in a study of blood T cell repertoires in COVID-19. Assay used: immunoSEQ multiplex PCR; TCRdb lists only in-frame clones, some missing. The data show 110,000 to 150,000 clones, 78% seen once. The sequenced sample consisted of peripheral blood. The receptor source for this set is a woman aged 60-70 years with acute or convalescent COVID-19. Both conserved end residues are part of each CDR3. A D gene is named only where the DNA matches it firmly. Not every row has a clone size; where given, it reads once, few, many or a size class.

>TRBV5-6|TRBD1|.|TRBJ2-7
TGTGCCAGCAGCCCCGGGACAGGAACCTACGAGCAGTACTTC
CASSPGTGTYEQYF
>TRBV24-1|TRBD1|.|TRBJ1-2
TGTGCCTCCGGGAGGGGCGGGACAGGGAATGGCTACACCTTC
CASGRGGTGNGYTF
>TRBV14|.|.|TRBJ2-3
TGTGCCAGCAGCCAAGAACCCCAGGGATCAGATACGCAGTATTTT
CASSQEPQGSDTQYF
>TRBV21-1|.|once|TRBJ2-3
TGTGCCTCAGGAGGGACTAGCGGGAGCAGCACAGATACGCAGTATTTT
CASGGTSGSSTDTQYF
>TRBV11-3|.|.|TRBJ2-1
TGTGCCAGCAGCTTAGATCCTGGGACACCTGAGCAGTTCTTC
CASSLDPGTPEQFF
>TRBV28|.|.|TRBJ1-6
TGTGCCAGCAGTTTATACGGGGGTGCTAATTCACCCCTCCACTTT
CASSLYGGANSPLHF
>TRBV18|.|.|TRBJ1-5
TGTGCCAGCTCACGGCAGGAAAACAATCAGCCCCAGCATTTT
CASSRQENNQPQHF
>TRBV7-8|TRBD2|.|TRBJ2-1
TGTGCCAGCAGCGCCGACCGAACTAGCGGGAGTATATACAATGAGCAGTTCTTC
CASSADRTSGSIYNEQFF
>TRBV5-1|.|.|TRBJ2-7
TGCGCCAGCAGCCTAACAAAAACTAGCTTAACCTACGAGCAGTACTTC
CASSLTKTSLTYEQYF
>TRBV30|TRBD2|.|TRBJ2-5
TGTGCCTGGAGTCGGACTAGCGGGGGATTAAAAGAGACCCAGTACTTC
CAWSRTSGGLKETQYF
>TRBV19|TRBD2|.|TRBJ2-1
TGTGCCAGTAGTATAGATCGTCTAGCGGGAAAGAACAATGAGCAGTTCTTC
CASSIDRLAGKNNEQFF
>TRBV7-8|.|.|TRBJ1-1
TGTGCCAGCTCCCCTCGTGCTGTCGGTGGGAACACTGAAGCTTTCTTT
CASSPRAVGGNTEAFF
>TRBV5-1|TRBD1|.|TRBJ2-4
TGCGCCAGCAGCTTGGGGTTTGACCTATACCGGGGACAGGGAATAAATATAGCCAAAAACATTCAGTACTTC
CASSLGFDLYRGQGINIAKNIQYF
>TRBV2|.|.|TRBJ2-3
TGTGCCAGCAAGAGGTCAGATACGCAGTATTTT
CASKRSDTQYF
>TRBV6-5|.|.|TRBJ1-1
TGTGCCAGCAGTTACCTACAGGGTCACACTGAAGCTTTCTTT
CASSYLQGHTEAFF
>TRBV6-2/TRBV6-3|TRBD1|.|TRBJ1-2
TGTGCCAGCAGTTACACGGGGACAGGCGTCCCCTATGGCTACACCTTC
CASSYTGTGVPYGYTF
>TRBV6-5|.|.|TRBJ1-1
TGTGCCAGCAAAAGGACAGCGAACACTGAAGCTTTCTTT
CASKRTANTEAFF
>TRBV6-5|TRBD1|.|TRBJ1-5
TGTGCCAGTCGACAGGGGAATCAGCCCCAGCATTTT
CASRQGNQPQHF
>TRBV29-1|TRBD2|.|TRBJ2-1
TGCAGCGCTGGGGGGAGCGGGGTGAGGGCCTACAATGAGCAGTTCTTC
CSAGGSGVRAYNEQFF
>TRBV6-5|.|.|TRBJ2-1
TGTGCCAGTAACAGGGTAGGCAATGAGCAGTTCTTC
CASNRVGNEQFF
>TRBV28|TRBD2|.|TRBJ2-1
TGTGCCACCAAGCGGGAGGGATACTACAATGAGCAGTTCTTC
CATKREGYYNEQFF
>TRBV3-1/TRBV3-2|TRBD1|few|TRBJ2-1
TGTGCCAGCAGCCAAGCGGGGACAGGAGAGTTCTTC
CASSQAGTGEFF
>TRBV6-4|.|.|TRBJ2-6
TGTGCCAGCAGTGCCCTATTCGGGGACATAGCTGGGGCCAACGTCCTGACTTTC
CASSALFGDIAGANVLTF
>TRBV2|.|.|TRBJ1-5
TGTGCCAGCAGGGTGCCGGGGGGGAATCAGCCCCAGCATTTT
CASRVPGGNQPQHF
>TRBV28|TRBD1|.|TRBJ1-1
TGTGCCAGCAGCCTACTCCCAGGGGGTAACACTGAAGCTTTCTTT
CASSLLPGGNTEAFF
>TRBV28|TRBD1|few|TRBJ1-5
TGTGCCAGCAGACCAACAGGGGGCAATCAGCCCCAGCATTTT
CASRPTGGNQPQHF
>TRBV5-1|.|.|TRBJ2-5
TGCGCCAGCAGCTTGTTCAGGGGCCAAGAGACCCAGTACTTC
CASSLFRGQETQYF